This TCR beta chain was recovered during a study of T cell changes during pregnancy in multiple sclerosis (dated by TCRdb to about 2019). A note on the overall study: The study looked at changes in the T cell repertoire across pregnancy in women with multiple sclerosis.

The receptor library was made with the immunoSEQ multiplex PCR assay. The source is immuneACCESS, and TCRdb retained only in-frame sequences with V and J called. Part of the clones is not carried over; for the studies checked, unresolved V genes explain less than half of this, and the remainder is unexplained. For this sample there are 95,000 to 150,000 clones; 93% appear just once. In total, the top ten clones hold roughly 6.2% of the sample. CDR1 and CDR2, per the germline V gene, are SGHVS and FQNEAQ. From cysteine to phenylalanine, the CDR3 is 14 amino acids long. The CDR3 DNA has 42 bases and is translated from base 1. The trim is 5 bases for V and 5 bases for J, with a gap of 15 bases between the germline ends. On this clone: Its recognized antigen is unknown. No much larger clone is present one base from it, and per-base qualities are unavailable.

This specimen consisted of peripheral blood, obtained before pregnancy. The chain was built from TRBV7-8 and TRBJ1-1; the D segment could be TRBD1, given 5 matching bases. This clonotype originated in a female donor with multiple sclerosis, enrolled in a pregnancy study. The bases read TGTGCCAGCAGCCATGGGGGGGGAGGAACTGAAGCTTTCTTT. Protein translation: CASSHGGGGTEAFF.